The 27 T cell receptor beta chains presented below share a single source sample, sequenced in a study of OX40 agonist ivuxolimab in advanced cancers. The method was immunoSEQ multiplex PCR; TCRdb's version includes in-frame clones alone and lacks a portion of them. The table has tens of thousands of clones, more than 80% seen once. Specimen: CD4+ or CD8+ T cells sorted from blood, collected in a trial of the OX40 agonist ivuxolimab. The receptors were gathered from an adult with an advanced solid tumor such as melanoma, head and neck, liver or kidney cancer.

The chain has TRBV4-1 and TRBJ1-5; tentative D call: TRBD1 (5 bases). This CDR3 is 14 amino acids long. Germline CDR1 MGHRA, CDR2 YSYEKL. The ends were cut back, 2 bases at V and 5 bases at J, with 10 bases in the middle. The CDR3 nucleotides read TGCGCCAGCAGCCAAACTACAGGACATCAGCCCCAGCATTTT. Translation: CASSQTTGHQPQHF.

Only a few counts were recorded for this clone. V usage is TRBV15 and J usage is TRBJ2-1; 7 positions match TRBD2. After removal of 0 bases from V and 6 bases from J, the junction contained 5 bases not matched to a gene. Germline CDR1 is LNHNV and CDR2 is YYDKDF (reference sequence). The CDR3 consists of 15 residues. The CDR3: CATSREMGGGNEQFF. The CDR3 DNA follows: TGTGCCACCAGCAGAGAAATGGGCGGGGGCAATGAGCAGTTCTTC.

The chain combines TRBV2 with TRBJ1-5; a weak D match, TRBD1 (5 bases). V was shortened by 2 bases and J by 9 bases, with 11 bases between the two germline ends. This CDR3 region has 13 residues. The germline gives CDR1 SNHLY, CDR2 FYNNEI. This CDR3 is CASSERGIRPQHF. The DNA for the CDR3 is TGTGCCAGCAGTGAACGGGGGATCCGGCCCCAGCATTTT.

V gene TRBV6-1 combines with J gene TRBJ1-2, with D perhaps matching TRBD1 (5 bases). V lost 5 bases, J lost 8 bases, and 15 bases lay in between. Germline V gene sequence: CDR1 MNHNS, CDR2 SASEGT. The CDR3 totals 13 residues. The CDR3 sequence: CASSRREVGGYTF. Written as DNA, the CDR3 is TGTGCCAGCAGTCGCAGGGAGGTAGGCGGCTACACCTTC.

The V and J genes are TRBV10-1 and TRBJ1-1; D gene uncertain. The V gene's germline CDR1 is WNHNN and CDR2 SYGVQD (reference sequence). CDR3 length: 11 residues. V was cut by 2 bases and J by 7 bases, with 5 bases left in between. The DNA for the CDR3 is TGCGCCAGCAGTGAGGGCAATGAAGCTTTCTTT. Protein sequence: CASSEGNEAFF.

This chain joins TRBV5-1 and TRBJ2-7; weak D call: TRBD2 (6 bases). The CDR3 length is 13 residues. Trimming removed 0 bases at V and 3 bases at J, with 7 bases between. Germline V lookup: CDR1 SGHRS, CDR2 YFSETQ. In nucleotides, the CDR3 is TGCGCCAGCAGCTTGGTCGGGGGCTACGAGCAGTACTTC. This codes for CASSLVGGYEQYF.

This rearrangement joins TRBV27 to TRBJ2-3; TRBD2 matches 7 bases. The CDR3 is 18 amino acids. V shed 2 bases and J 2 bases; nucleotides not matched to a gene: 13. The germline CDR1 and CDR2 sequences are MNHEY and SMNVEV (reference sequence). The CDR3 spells CASSLGPSVAGATDTQYF. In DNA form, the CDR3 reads TGTGCCAGCAGTTTAGGGCCGAGCGTGGCGGGAGCCACAGATACGCAGTATTTT.

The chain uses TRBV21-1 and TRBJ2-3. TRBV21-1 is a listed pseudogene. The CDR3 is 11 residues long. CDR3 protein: CASSKGDTQYF. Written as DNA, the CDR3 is TGTGCCAGCAGCAAAGGGGATACGCAGTATTTT.

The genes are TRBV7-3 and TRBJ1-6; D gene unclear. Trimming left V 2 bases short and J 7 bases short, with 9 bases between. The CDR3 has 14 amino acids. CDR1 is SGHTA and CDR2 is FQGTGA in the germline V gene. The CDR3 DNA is TGTGCCAGCAGCTTAGTTGGTGGGAATTCACCCCTCCACTTT. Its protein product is CASSLVGGNSPLHF.

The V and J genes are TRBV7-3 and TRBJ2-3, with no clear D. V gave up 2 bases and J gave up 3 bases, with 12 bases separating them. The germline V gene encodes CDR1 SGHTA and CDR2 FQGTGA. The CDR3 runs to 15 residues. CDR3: CASSLGVMATDTQYF. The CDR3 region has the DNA TGTGCCAGCAGCTTAGGCGTCATGGCAACAGATACGCAGTATTTT.

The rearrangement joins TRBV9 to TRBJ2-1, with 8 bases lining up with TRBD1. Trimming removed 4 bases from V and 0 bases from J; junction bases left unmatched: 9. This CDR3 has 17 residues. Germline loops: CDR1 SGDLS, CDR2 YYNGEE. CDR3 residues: CASSSRDRSSSYNEQFF. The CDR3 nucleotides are TGTGCCAGCAGCTCAAGGGACAGGTCGAGCTCCTACAATGAGCAGTTCTTC.

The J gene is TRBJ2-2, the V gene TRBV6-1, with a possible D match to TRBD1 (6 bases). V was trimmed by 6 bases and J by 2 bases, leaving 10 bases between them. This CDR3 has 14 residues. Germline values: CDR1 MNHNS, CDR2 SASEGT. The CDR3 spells CASRTGTNTGELFF. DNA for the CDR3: TGTGCCAGCAGGACAGGTACCAACACCGGGGAGCTGTTTTTT.

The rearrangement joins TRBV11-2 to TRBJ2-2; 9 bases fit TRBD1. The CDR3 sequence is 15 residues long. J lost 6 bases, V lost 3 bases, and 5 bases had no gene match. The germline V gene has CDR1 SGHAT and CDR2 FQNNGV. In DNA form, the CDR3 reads TGTGCCAGCAGCTTCGACAGGGGGAGGTCCGGGGAGCTGTTTTTT. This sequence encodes CASSFDRGRSGELFF.

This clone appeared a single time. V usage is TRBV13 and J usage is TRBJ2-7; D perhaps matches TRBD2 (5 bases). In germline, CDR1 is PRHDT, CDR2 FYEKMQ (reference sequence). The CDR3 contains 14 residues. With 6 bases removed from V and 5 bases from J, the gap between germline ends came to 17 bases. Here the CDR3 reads CASRRMEVLNEQYF. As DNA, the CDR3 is TGTGCCAGCAGGCGGATGGAGGTACTCAACGAGCAGTACTTC. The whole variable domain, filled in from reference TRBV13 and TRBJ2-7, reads AAGVIQSPRHLIKEKRETATLKCYPIPRHDTVYWYQQGPGQDPQFLISFYEKMQSDKGSIPDRFSAQQFSDYHSELNMSSLELGDSALYFCASRRMEVLNEQYFGPGTRLTVT.

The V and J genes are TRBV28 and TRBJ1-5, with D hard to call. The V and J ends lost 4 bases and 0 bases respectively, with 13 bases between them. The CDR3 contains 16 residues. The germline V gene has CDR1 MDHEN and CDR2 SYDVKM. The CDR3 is CASSSKPDLSNQPQHF. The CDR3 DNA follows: TGTGCCAGCAGTTCAAAGCCCGATCTTAGCAATCAGCCCCAGCATTTT.

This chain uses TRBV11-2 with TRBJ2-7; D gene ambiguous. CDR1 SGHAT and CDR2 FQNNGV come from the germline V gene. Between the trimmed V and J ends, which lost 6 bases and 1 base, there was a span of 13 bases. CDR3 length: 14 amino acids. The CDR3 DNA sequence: TGTGCCAGCAGTCCTTTTGCGGTATCCTACGAGCAGTACTTC. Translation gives CASSPFAVSYEQYF. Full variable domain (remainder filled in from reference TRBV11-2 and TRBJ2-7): EAGVAQSPRYKIIEKRQSVAFWCNPISGHATLYWYQQILGQGPKLLIQFQNNGVVDDSQLPKDRFSAERLKGVDSTLKIQPAKLEDSAVYLCASSPFAVSYEQYFGPGTRLTVT.

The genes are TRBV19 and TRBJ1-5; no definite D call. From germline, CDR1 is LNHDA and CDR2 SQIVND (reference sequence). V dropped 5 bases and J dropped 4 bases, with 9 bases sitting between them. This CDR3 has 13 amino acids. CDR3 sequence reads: CASSQEGNQPQHF. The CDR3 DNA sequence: TGTGCCAGTAGTCAGGAGGGTAATCAGCCCCAGCATTTT.

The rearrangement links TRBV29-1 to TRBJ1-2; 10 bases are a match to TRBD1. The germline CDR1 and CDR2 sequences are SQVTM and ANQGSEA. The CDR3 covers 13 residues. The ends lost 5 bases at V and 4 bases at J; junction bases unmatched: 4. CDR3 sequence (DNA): TGCAGCGTTTGGGACAGGGGAAGCTATGGCTACACCTTC. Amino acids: CSVWDRGSYGYTF.

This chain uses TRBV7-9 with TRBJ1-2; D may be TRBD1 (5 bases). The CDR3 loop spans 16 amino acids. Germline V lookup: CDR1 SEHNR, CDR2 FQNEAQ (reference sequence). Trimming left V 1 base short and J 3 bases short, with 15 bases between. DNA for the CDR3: TGTGCCAGCAGCTTAGTGATCGACAGCCCTTACTATGGCTACACCTTC. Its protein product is CASSLVIDSPYYGYTF.

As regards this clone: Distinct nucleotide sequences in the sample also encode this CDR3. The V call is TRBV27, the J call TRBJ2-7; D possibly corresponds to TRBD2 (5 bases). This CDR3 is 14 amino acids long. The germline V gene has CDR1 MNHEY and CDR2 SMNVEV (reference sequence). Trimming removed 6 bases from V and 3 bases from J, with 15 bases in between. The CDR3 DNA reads TGTGCCAGCAGCCCCGGGCTAGCCTTCTACGAGCAGTACTTC. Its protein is CASSPGLAFYEQYF.

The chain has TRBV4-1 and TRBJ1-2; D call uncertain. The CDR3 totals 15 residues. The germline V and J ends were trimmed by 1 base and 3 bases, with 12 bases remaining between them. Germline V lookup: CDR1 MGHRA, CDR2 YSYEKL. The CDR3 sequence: CASSQGLNSYYGYTF. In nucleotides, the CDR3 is TGCGCCAGCAGCCAAGGTCTAAACAGCTACTATGGCTACACCTTC.

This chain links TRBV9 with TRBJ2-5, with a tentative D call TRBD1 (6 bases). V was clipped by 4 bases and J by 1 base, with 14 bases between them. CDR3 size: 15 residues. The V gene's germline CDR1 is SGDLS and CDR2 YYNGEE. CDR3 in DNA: TGTGCCAGCAGCCTCTCAGGGGCAACCCAAGAGACCCAGTACTTC. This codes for CASSLSGATQETQYF.

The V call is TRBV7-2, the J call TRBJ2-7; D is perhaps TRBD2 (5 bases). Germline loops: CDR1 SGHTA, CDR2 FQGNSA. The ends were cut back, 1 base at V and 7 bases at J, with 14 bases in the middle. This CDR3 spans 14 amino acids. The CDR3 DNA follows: TGTGCCAGCAGCTTAGGGGAGTCCCGTCTGGAGCAGTACTTC. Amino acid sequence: CASSLGESRLEQYF. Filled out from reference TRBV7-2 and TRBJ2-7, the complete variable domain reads GAGVSQSPSNKVTEKGKDVELRCDPISGHTALYWYRQSLGQGLEFLIYFQGNSAPDKSGLPSDRFSAERTGGSVSTLTIQRTQQEDSAVYLCASSLGESRLEQYFGPGTRLTVT.

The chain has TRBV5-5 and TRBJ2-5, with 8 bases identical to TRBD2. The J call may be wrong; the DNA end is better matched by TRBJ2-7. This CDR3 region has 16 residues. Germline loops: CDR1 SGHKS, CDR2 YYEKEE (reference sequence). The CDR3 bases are TGTGCCAGCAGCTTCTCTAGCGGGCCCTACTCCTACGAGCAGTACTTC. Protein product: CASSFSSGPYSYEQYF.

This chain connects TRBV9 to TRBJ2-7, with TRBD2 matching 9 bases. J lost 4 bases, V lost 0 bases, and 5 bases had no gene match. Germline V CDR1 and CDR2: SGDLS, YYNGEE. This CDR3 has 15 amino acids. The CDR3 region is CASSVASGVIYEQYF. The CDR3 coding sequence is TGTGCCAGCAGCGTAGCTAGCGGGGTCATATACGAGCAGTACTTC.

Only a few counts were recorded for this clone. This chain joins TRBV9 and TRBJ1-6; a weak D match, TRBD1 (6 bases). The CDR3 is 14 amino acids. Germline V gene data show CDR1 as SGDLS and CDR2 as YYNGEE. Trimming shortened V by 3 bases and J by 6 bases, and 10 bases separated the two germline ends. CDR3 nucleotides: TGTGCCAGCAGCGCCCCGGACAGTAATTCACCCCTCCACTTT. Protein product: CASSAPDSNSPLHF. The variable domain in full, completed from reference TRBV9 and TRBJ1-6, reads DSGVTQTPKHLITATGQRVTLRCSPRSGDLSVYWYQQSLDQGLQFLIQYYNGEERAKGNILERFSAQQFPDLHSELNLSSLELGDSALYFCASSAPDSNSPLHFGNGTRLTVT.

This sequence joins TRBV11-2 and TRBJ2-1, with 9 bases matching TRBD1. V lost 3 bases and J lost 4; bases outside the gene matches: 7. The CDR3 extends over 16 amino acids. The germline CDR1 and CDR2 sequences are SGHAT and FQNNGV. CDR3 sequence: CASSFSRQGEYNEQFF. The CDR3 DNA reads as TGTGCCAGCAGCTTTTCCCGACAGGGGGAATACAATGAGCAGTTCTTC.